This T cell receptor (beta chain) is from a study of siplizumab effects on memory and regulatory T cells. Repertoires were generated with immunoSEQ multiplex PCR, while TCRdb's copy carries only in-frame clones and drops some. The sample lists some 90,000 clones; 85% to 90% were seen once. The origin of this receptor is a human donor in good health. Sequencing was done on a sample of CD4+ T cells sorted from blood.

CDR3 amino acids: CASSGLDTQYF. CDR3 nucleotide sequence: TGTGCCAGCAGCGGGTTAGATACGCAGTATTTT. The V and J genes are TRBV28 and TRBJ2-3; no reliable D call. V was clipped by 6 bases and J by 5 bases, with 6 bases between them. Germline CDR1 MDHEN, CDR2 SYDVKM. The CDR3 sequence is 11 residues long.